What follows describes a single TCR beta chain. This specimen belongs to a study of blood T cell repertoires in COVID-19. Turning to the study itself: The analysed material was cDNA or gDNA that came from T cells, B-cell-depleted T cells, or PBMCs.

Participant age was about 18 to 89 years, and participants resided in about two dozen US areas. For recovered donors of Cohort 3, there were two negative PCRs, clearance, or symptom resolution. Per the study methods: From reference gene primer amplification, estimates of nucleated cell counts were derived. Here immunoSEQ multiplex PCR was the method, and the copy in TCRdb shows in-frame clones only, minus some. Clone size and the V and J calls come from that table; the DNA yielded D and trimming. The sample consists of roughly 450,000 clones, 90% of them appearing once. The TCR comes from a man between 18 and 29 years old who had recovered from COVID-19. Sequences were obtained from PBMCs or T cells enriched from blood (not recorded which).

CDR3 loop: CASSADSRSPLHF. The CDR3 DNA is TGTGCCAGCAGTGCCGACAGCCGTTCACCCCTCCACTTT. The chain recombines TRBV12-3 or TRBV12-4 with TRBJ1-6, with D possibly TRBD1 on 5 matching bases. The V and J ends lost 5 bases and 9 bases respectively, with 11 bases between them. The CDR3 totals 13 residues.